What follows are 6 T cell receptor beta chains derived from one specimen sequenced in a study of T cell responses to AZD1222 COVID-19 vaccine. Sequenced by immunoSEQ multiplex PCR; TCRdb stores in-frame clones only, minus some. The profile shows more than 100,000 clones, 80% to 90% of them singletons. Sequencing used peripheral blood, obtained on day 0 of AZD1222 vaccination. All receptors derive from an adult in good health.

This chain joins TRBV11-1 and TRBJ2-5, with 10 positions matching TRBD2. Germline V gene sequence: CDR1 SGHAT, CDR2 FQDESV (reference sequence). V was clipped by 7 bases and J by 2 bases; unmatched bases: 7. The CDR3 has 15 residues. CDR3 residues: CASNPGLALQETQYF. The DNA for the CDR3 is TGTGCCAGCAACCCGGGACTAGCGCTACAAGAGACCCAGTACTTC.

This clone is a singleton in its sample. CDR3 in DNA: TGTGCCAGCAGTGCGAGGGGGAGGTCGGCAGATACGCAGTATTTT. This translates into CASSARGRSADTQYF. The chain is built from TRBV6-1 and TRBJ2-3, with D tentatively TRBD1 or TRBD2 (6 bases each). Trimming took 4 bases from V and 4 from J, leaving 15 bases between them. The CDR3 loop spans 15 amino acids. From germline, CDR1 is MNHNS and CDR2 SASEGT.

The rearrangement links TRBV7-2 to TRBJ2-7; D gene unclear. Between the trimmed V and J ends, which lost 5 bases and 3 bases, there was a span of 5 bases. Germline V gene sequence: CDR1 SGHTA, CDR2 FQGNSA. This CDR3 spans 11 amino acids. CDR3 protein: CASSQYYEQYF. The DNA of the CDR3 is TGTGCCAGCAGCCAGTACTACGAGCAGTACTTC. The variable domain in full, with the rest retrieved from reference TRBV7-2 and TRBJ2-7, is GAGVSQSPSNKVTEKGKDVELRCDPISGHTALYWYRQSLGQGLEFLIYFQGNSAPDKSGLPSDRFSAERTGGSVSTLTIQRTQQEDSAVYLCASSQYYEQYFGPGTRLTVT.

The rearrangement links TRBV30 to TRBJ1-3; D is uncertain. The CDR3 length is 15 residues. Germline CDR1 reads GTSNPN; CDR2 reads SVGIG (reference sequence). Trimming pared 0 bases from V and 4 bases from J, leaving 13 bases between. Here the CDR3 reads CAWSVGPPSGNTIYF. CDR3 coding DNA: TGTGCCTGGAGTGTAGGCCCACCCAGCGGAAACACCATATATTTT.

The chain has TRBV5-1 and TRBJ2-5; D remains unclear. CDR3 length: 15 residues. Trimming took 5 bases from V and 9 from J, leaving 23 bases between them. Germline CDR1 is SGHRS and CDR2 is YFSETQ. The CDR3: CASSFPGLGSGAQYF. DNA of the CDR3: TGCGCCAGCAGTTTCCCCGGGTTGGGGTCTGGAGCCCAGTACTTC.

This sequence joins TRBV4-3 and TRBJ2-3; D call uncertain. V lost 0 bases and J lost 6, with 10 bases in between. CDR1 and CDR2 from the germline V gene are LGHNA and YSLEER. The CDR3 has 14 residues. CDR3 coding DNA: TGCGCCAGCAGCCAAGATGAGGTTGTGGATACGCAGTATTTT. Residues: CASSQDEVVDTQYF.